This T cell receptor (beta chain) is from a study of cytomegalovirus exposure and HLA in healthy donors. Findings and caveats of the study: Whilst most TCR sequences proved rare, a subset of public TCRs occurred across many donors.

This PCR relied on a set of 60 Vbeta primers and 13 Jbeta primers. The method was immunoSEQ multiplex PCR; TCRdb's version includes in-frame clones alone and lacks a portion of them. This repertoire shows 130,000 to 150,000 clones, about three quarters found once; its top ten account for 2.5% to 3.5%. CDR1 and CDR2 from the germline V gene are LNHNV and YYDKDF (reference sequence). The CDR3 runs 16 residues. Germline trimming cut 4 bases from V and 5 bases from J; bases unmatched to any gene: 7. Concerning this clone itself: Its antigen is still unknown.

The V call is TRBV15, the J call TRBJ2-7; TRBD2 matches at 14 bases. Sequencing was done on a sample of PBMCs. The receptor was isolated from a man in his forties in good health and CMV-seropositive. CDR3 nucleotide sequence: TGTGCCACCAGCAAAACAGGGACTAGCGGGAGAAACGAGCAGTACTTC. Translation: CATSKTGTSGRNEQYF.